The clone carrying this T cell receptor beta chain appeared once. These data belong to a study of cytomegalovirus exposure and HLA in healthy donors. V gave up 4 bases and J gave up 3 bases; unmatched junction bases: 7. This CDR3 has 15 residues. Germline V gene lookup returns CDR1 MGHRA and CDR2 YSYEKL. The assay was immunoSEQ multiplex PCR, and TCRdb's table has in-frame clones only and misses some. This sample has 200,000 or so clones; 83% occur once, and the top ten carry roughly 5.7%. The chain has TRBV4-1 and TRBJ1-2, with 8 bases identical to TRBD1. Sequenced material: PBMCs. The source of this sequence is a woman between 18 and 29 years old in good health and CMV-seronegative. The CDR3 loop is CASSREGQADYGYTF. CDR3 DNA sequence: TGCGCCAGCAGCCGAGAGGGACAGGCGGACTATGGCTACACCTTC.